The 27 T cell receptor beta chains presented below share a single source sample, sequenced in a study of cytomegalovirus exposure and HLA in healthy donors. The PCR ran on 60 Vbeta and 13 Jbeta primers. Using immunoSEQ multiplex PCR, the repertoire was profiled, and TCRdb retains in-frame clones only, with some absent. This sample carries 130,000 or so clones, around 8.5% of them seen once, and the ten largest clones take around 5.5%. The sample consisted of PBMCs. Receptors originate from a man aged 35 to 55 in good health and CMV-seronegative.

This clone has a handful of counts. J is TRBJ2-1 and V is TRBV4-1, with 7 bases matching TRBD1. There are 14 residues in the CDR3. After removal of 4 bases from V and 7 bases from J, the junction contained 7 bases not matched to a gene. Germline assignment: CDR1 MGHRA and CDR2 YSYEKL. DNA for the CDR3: TGCGCCAGCAGCCCCAGCCCGGACAGGAATGAGCAGTTCTTC. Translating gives CASSPSPDRNEQFF.

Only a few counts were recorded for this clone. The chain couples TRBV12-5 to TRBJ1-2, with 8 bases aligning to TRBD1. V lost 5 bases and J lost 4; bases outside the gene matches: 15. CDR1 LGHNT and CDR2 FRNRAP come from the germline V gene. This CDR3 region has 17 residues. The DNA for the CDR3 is TGTGCTAGTGGTCCCGGGACAGGTCCCCGGACCGGCTATGGCTACACCTTC. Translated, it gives CASGPGTGPRTGYGYTF. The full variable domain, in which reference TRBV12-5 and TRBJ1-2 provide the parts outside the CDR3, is DARVTQTPRHKVTEMGQEVTMRCQPILGHNTVFWYRQTMMQGLELLAYFRNRAPLDDSGMPKDRFSAEMPDATLATLKIQPSEPRDSAVYFCASGPGTGPRTGYGYTFGSGTRLTVV.

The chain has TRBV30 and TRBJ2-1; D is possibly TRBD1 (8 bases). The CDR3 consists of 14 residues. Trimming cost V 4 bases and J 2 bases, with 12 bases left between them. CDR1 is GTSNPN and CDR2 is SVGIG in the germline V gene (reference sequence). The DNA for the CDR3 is TGTGCCTGGAACAGGGGGGGGGCCTACAATGAGCAGTTCTTC. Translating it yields CAWNRGGAYNEQFF.

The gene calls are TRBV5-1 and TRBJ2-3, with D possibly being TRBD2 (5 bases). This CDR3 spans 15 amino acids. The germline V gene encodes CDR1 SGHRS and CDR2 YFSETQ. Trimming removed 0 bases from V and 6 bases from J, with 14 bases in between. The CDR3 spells CASSLVTSGGDTQYF. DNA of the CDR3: TGCGCCAGCAGCTTGGTCACCTCCGGCGGGGATACGCAGTATTTT.

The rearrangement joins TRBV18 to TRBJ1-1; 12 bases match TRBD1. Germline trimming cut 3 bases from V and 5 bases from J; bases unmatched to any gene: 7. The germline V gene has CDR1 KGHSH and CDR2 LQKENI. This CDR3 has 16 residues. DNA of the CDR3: TGTGCCAGCTCACCGCCGGGACAGGGGGCATTTACTGAAGCTTTCTTT. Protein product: CASSPPGQGAFTEAFF.

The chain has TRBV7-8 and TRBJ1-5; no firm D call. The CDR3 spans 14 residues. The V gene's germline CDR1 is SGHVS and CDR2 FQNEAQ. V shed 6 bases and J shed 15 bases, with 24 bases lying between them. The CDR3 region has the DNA TGTGCCAGCAGACAAACCCCATCGCCCCGCCAGTTGCATTTT. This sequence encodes CASRQTPSPRQLHF.

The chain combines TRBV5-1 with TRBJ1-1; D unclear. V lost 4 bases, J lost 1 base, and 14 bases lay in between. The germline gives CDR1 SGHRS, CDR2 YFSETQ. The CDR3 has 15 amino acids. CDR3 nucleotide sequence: TGCGCCAGCAGCCTCGCCCCAACTGCGAACACTGAAGCTTTCTTT. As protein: CASSLAPTANTEAFF.

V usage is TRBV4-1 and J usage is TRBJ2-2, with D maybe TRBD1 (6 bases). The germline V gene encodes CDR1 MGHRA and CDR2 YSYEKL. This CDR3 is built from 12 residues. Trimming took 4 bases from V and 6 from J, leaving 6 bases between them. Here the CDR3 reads CASSRQAGELFF. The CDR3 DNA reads TGCGCCAGCAGCCGACAGGCCGGGGAGCTGTTTTTT.

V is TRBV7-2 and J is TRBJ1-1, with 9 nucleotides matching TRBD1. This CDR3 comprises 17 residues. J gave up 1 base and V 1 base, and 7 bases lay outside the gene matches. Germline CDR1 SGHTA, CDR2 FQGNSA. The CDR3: CASSLGQGQGPNTEAFF. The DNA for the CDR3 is TGTGCCAGCAGCTTAGGCCAGGGACAGGGACCGAACACTGAAGCTTTCTTT.

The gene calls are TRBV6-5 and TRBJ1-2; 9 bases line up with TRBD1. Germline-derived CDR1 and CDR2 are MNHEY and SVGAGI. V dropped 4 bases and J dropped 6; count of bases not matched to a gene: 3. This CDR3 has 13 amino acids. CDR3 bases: TGTGCCAGCAGTTGGGGACAGGGAGATGGCTACACCTTC. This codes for CASSWGQGDGYTF.

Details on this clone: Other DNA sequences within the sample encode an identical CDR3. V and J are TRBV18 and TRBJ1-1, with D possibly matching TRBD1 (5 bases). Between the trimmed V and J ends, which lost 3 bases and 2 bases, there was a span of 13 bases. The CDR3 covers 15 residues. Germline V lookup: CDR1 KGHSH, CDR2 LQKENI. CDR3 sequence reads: CASSPGQGLNTEAFF. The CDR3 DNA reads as TGTGCCAGCTCACCGGGGCAGGGCCTAAACACTGAAGCTTTCTTT.

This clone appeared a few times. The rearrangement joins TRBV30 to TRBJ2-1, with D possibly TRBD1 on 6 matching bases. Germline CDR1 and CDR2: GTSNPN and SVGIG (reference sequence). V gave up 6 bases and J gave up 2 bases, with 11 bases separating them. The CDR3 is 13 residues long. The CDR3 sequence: CACDRRTYNEQFF. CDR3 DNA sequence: TGTGCCTGTGACAGGAGAACCTACAATGAGCAGTTCTTC.

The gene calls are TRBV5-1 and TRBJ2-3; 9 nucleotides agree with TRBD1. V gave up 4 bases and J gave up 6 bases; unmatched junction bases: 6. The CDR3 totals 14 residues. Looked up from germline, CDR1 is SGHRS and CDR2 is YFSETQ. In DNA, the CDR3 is TGCGCCAGCAGCCTGGGGACAGGGAAGGATACGCAGTATTTT. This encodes CASSLGTGKDTQYF.

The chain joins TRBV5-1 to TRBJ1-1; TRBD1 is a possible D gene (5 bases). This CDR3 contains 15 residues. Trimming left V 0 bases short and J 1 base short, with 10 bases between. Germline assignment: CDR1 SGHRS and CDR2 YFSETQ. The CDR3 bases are TGCGCCAGCAGCTTGGCCTTCGGACAGAACACTGAAGCTTTCTTT. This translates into CASSLAFGQNTEAFF.

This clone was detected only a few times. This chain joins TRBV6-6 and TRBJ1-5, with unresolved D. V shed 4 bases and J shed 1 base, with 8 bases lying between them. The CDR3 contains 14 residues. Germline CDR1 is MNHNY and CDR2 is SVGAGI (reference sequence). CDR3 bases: TGTGCCAGCAGTTCTGGCGGAAGCAATCAGCCCCAGCATTTT. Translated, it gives CASSSGGSNQPQHF.

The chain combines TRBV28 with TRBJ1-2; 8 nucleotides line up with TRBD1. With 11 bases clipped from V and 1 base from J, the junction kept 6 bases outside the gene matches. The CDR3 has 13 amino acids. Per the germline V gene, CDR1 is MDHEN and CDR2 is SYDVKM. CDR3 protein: CAAGTGDNYGYTF. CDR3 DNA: TGTGCCGCTGGGACAGGTGATAACTATGGCTACACCTTC.

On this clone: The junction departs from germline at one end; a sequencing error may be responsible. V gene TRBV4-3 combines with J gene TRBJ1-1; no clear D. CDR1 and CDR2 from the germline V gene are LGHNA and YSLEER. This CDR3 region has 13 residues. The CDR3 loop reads CASSGTASGEAFF. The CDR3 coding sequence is TGCGCCAGCAGCGGAACGGCCTCCGGAGAAGCCTTCTTT.

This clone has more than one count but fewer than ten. The CDR3 nucleotides are TGTGCCAGCAGCGTAGGCTGGACTAGCGGGGGGATTCAAGAGACCCAGTACTTC. The encoded protein is CASSVGWTSGGIQETQYF. The chain joins TRBV9 to TRBJ2-5; 14 bases match TRBD2. Germline CDR1 SGDLS, CDR2 YYNGEE. Germline trimming cut 0 bases from V and 2 bases from J; bases unmatched to any gene: 6. There are 18 residues in the CDR3.

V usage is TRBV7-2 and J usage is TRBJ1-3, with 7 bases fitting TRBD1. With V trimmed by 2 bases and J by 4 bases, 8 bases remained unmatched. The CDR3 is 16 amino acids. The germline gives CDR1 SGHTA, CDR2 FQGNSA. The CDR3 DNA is TGTGCCAGCAGCTTACCCCCAGGGGGGATAGGAAACACCATATATTTT. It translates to CASSLPPGGIGNTIYF. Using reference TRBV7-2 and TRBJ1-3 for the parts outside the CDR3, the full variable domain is GAGVSQSPSNKVTEKGKDVELRCDPISGHTALYWYRQSLGQGLEFLIYFQGNSAPDKSGLPSDRFSAERTGGSVSTLTIQRTQQEDSAVYLCASSLPPGGIGNTIYFGEGSWLTVV.

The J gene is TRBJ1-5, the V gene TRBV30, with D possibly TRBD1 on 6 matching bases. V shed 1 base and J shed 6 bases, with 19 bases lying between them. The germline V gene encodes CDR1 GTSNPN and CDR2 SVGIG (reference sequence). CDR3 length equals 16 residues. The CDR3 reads CAWSAPGTLESQPQHF. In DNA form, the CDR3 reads TGTGCCTGGAGTGCTCCCGGGACATTGGAAAGTCAGCCCCAGCATTTT.

The DNA for the CDR3 is TGCGCCAGCAGCCACGACTACACTGAAGCTTTCTTT. Its protein product is CASSHDYTEAFF. The rearrangement uses TRBV4-1 and TRBJ1-1; D is ambiguous. The CDR3 runs 12 residues. The ends were cut back, 3 bases at V and 3 bases at J, with 5 bases in the middle. Per the germline V gene, CDR1 is MGHRA and CDR2 is YSYEKL.

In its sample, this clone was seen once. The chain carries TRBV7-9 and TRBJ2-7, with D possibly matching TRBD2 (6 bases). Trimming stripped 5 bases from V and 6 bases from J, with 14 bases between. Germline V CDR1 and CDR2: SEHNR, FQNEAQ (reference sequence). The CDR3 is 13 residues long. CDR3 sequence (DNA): TGTGCCAGCAGCCCCCGAAAGGGAGGCGAGCAGTACTTC. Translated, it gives CASSPRKGGEQYF. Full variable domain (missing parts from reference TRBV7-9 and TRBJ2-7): DTGVSQNPRHKITKRGQNVTFRCDPISEHNRLYWYRQTLGQGPEFLTYFQNEAQLEKSRLLSDRFSAERPKGSFSTLEIQRTEQGDSAMYLCASSPRKGGEQYFGPGTRLTVT.

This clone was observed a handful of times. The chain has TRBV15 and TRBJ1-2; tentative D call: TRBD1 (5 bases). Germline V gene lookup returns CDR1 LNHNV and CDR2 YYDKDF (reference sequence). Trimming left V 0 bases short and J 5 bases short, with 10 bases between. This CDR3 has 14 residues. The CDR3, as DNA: TGTGCCACCAGCAGAGATCGGACAAATTATGGCTACACCTTC. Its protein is CATSRDRTNYGYTF.

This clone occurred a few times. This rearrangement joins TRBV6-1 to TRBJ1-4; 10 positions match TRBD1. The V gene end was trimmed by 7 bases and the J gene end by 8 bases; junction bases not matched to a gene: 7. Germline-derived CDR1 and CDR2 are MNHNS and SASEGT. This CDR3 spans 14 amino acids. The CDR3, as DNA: TGTGCCAGCACCCGGACAGGGGGAAAAGAAAAACTGTTTTTT. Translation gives CASTRTGGKEKLFF.

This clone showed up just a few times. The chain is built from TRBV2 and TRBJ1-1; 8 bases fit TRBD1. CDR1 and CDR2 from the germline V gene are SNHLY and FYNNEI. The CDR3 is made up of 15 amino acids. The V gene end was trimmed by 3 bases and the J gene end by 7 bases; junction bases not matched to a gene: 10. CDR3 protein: CASSDDRGSIGEAFF. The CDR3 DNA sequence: TGTGCCAGCAGTGACGACAGGGGCTCTATTGGTGAAGCTTTCTTT.

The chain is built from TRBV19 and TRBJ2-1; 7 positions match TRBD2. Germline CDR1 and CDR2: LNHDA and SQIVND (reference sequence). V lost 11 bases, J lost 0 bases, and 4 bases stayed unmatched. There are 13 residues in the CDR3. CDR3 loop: CACGGSSYNEQFF. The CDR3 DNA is TGTGCCTGCGGGGGTAGCTCCTACAATGAGCAGTTCTTC.

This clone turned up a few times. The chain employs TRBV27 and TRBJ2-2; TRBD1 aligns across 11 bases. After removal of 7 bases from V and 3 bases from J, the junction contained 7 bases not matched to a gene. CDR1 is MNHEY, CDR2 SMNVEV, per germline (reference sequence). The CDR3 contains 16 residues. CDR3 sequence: CASTWTGGADTGELFF. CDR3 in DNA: TGTGCCAGCACCTGGACAGGGGGCGCCGACACCGGGGAGCTGTTTTTT.